The next 17 T cell receptor beta chains were all read from a single sample in a study of blood T cell repertoires in COVID-19. Only in-frame clones appear in the TCRdb table, and some are missing; sequencing was by immunoSEQ multiplex PCR. The profile shows about 140,000 clones, around 90% of them singletons. Specimen: peripheral blood. Every receptor here comes from a human donor in a cohort sampled during active COVID-19.

This chain joins TRBV18 and TRBJ2-7; 12 positions match TRBD2. The V gene end was trimmed by 6 bases and the J gene end by 5 bases; junction bases not matched to a gene: 8. The CDR3 runs 15 residues. Germline V gives CDR1 KGHSH, CDR2 LQKENI. CDR3 bases: TGTGCCAGCTCCCCCCGGACTAGCGGGATTCACGAGCAGTACTTC. Protein product: CASSPRTSGIHEQYF.

The chain employs TRBV24-1 and TRBJ1-2; 10 nucleotides agree with TRBD1. Germline assignment: CDR1 KGHDR and CDR2 SFDVKD. This CDR3 has 13 amino acids. Trimming took 5 bases from V and 6 from J; bases not matched to a gene: 2. The CDR3 DNA follows: TGTGCCACCAGTGGGGACAGGGGTAATGGCTACACCTTC. It is translated as CATSGDRGNGYTF.

This clone occurred a few times. This sequence joins TRBV30 and TRBJ1-5; D gene uncertain. CDR3 length equals 14 residues. Germline values: CDR1 GTSNPN, CDR2 SVGIG (reference sequence). Trimming left V 3 bases short and J 7 bases short, with 16 bases between. CDR3 sequence: CAWSSGLGGQPQHF. Written as DNA, the CDR3 is TGTGCCTGGAGCTCCGGGCTCGGAGGCCAGCCCCAGCATTTT.

The rearrangement uses TRBV2 and TRBJ2-6; D is undetermined. CDR3 size: 16 residues. V was pared by 2 bases and J by 0 bases, with 8 bases between. Per germline, CDR1 SNHLY and CDR2 FYNNEI. CDR3: CASSEFWASGANVLTF. The CDR3 DNA sequence: TGTGCCAGCAGTGAATTCTGGGCCTCTGGGGCCAACGTCCTGACTTTC.

This rearrangement joins TRBV11-3 to TRBJ1-2; 10 nucleotides line up with TRBD1. From germline, CDR1 is SGHNT and CDR2 YENEEA. The trim removed 2 bases at V and 7 bases at J, leaving 7 bases unmatched. The CDR3 is made up of 15 amino acids. The CDR3 here is CASSLTDRGPGGYTF. The CDR3, as DNA: TGTGCCAGCAGCTTAACCGACAGGGGGCCGGGTGGCTACACCTTC.

This chain links TRBV14 with TRBJ2-7; 11 bases fit TRBD2. The CDR3 is 15 residues long. The V gene end was trimmed by 3 bases and the J gene end by 6 bases; junction bases not matched to a gene: 7. CDR1 is SGHDN and CDR2 is FVKESK in the germline V gene. The DNA of the CDR3 is TGTGCCAGCAGCCATGTTAGCGGGGGGGAAATCGAGCAGTACTTC. Its translation: CASSHVSGGEIEQYF.

This rearrangement joins TRBV5-6 to TRBJ2-6; TRBD1 might be the D (6 bases). Germline V gives CDR1 SGHDT, CDR2 YYEEEE. The CDR3 is 17 amino acids. V gave up 4 bases and J gave up 0 bases, with 14 bases separating them. This chain's CDR3 is CASSRGWMRSGANVLTF. The DNA for the CDR3 is TGTGCCAGCAGCAGGGGGTGGATGCGCTCTGGGGCCAACGTCCTGACTTTC.

The chain couples TRBV11-2 to TRBJ1-2, with D possibly being TRBD1 (6 bases). The length of the CDR3 is 14 residues. The germline CDR1 and CDR2 sequences are SGHAT and FQNNGV. V lost 2 bases and J 7 bases, leaving 14 bases between the germline ends. The CDR3 sequence is CASSLSAGAAGYTF. CDR3 coding DNA: TGTGCCAGCAGCTTATCCGCAGGGGCTGCTGGCTACACCTTC.

The chain links TRBV16 to TRBJ1-2; 8 bases agree with TRBD1. CDR3 length: 17 amino acids. Trimming at V came to 0 bases and at J to 6 bases, leaving 12 bases not matched to a gene. The germline V gene has CDR1 KGHSY and CDR2 FQNENV. CDR3 DNA sequence: TGTGCCAGCAGCCAATCGTTGCTGGACAGGGATTCTGATGGCTACACCTTC. Protein: CASSQSLLDRDSDGYTF.

V and J are TRBV19 and TRBJ2-5; 7 nucleotides line up with TRBD2. The junction had 16 bases not matched to a gene; V was cut back by 11 bases and J by 4 bases. From germline, CDR1 is LNHDA and CDR2 SQIVND (reference sequence). This CDR3 has 15 residues. The CDR3 here is CASSRGGRARETQYF. CDR3 coding DNA: TGTGCCTCCAGCCGTGGTGGGAGGGCTCGAGAGACCCAGTACTTC.

This clone was detected once. The gene calls are TRBV19 and TRBJ1-1; tentatively, D is TRBD1 (5 bases). V was shortened by 3 bases and J by 4 bases, with 12 bases between the two germline ends. The germline CDR1 and CDR2 sequences are LNHDA and SQIVND (reference sequence). This CDR3 has 14 residues. The CDR3 sequence: CASSIGGASTEAFF. For the CDR3, the DNA is TGTGCCAGTAGTATCGGGGGTGCGAGCACTGAAGCTTTCTTT.

The chain joins TRBV11-2 to TRBJ2-7; 9 nucleotides agree with TRBD1. CDR1 and CDR2 (germline): SGHAT, FQNNGV. V lost 6 bases, J lost 2 bases, and 8 bases stayed unmatched. The CDR3 is 15 amino acids. In nucleotides, the CDR3 is TGTGCCAGCAGGGTAGGACAGGGGCTCACCTACGAGCAGTACTTC. Amino acids: CASRVGQGLTYEQYF.

This chain joins TRBV6-5 and TRBJ1-6; tentatively, D is TRBD1 (5 bases). This CDR3 has 15 amino acids. The ends were cut back, 7 bases at V and 4 bases at J, with 14 bases in the middle. Germline assignment: CDR1 MNHEY and CDR2 SVGAGI. CDR3 in amino acids: CASTQTRVYNSPLHF. DNA for the CDR3: TGTGCCAGCACCCAGACCAGGGTATATAATTCACCCCTCCACTTT.

V usage is TRBV4-3 and J usage is TRBJ2-2; 11 nucleotides agree with TRBD2. Trimming cost V 3 bases and J 0 bases; bases outside gene matches: 9. CDR3 length: 19 amino acids. Germline CDR1 is LGHNA and CDR2 is YSLEER. The CDR3 DNA reads TGCGCCAGCAGCCAGAGCGTCCTAGCGGGGGGCCCGAACACCGGGGAGCTGTTTTTT. Encoded protein: CASSQSVLAGGPNTGELFF.

V usage is TRBV6-4 and J usage is TRBJ2-3; 11 nucleotides agree with TRBD1. The ends lost 5 bases at V and 6 bases at J; junction bases unmatched: 1. The CDR3 consists of 13 residues. Germline CDR1 MRHNA, CDR2 SNTAGT. Here the CDR3 reads CASSRDRGDTQYF. CDR3 DNA: TGTGCCAGCAGTCGGGACAGGGGGGATACGCAGTATTTT.

The gene calls are TRBV6-1 and TRBJ1-2, with 8 bases aligning to TRBD1. Per germline, CDR1 MNHNS and CDR2 SASEGT. This CDR3 is built from 16 residues. Losses at the gene ends were 2 bases for V and 7 bases for J; bases not matched to a gene: 12. For the CDR3, the DNA is TGTGCCAGCAGTGAAACCCGGGGCAGGGGGCGCATTGGCTACACCTTC. Translating it yields CASSETRGRGRIGYTF.

V is TRBV30 and J is TRBJ1-6; D uncertain. Germline CDR1 is GTSNPN and CDR2 is SVGIG (reference sequence). V lost 0 bases to trimming and J lost 7 bases, with 10 bases between them. This CDR3 spans 14 amino acids. The CDR3: CAWSVSTGNSPLHF. The CDR3 coding sequence is TGTGCCTGGAGTGTAAGCACGGGAAATTCACCCCTCCACTTT.